This T cell receptor (beta chain) was recorded in a study of blood T cell repertoires in COVID-19. Study context: Collection of acute and convalescent COVID-19 samples took place in the United States, Italy and Spain.

Assay: immunoSEQ multiplex PCR; the TCRdb copy retains only in-frame clones and omits some. Seen here are fewer than 130,000 clones, roughly 80% observed once, and the top ten hold 20% to 25%. From germline, CDR1 is LNHDA and CDR2 SQIVND (reference sequence). J gave up 8 bases and V 3 bases, and 9 bases lay outside the gene matches. CDR3 size: 14 residues. The sequenced sample consisted of peripheral blood. This receptor was identified in a man between 65 and 79 years old with active or convalescent COVID-19. The V gene is TRBV19, the J gene TRBJ1-2, with 7 bases lining up with TRBD1. The CDR3 sequence is CASSMETGLRGYTF. Here the CDR3 DNA reads TGTGCCAGTAGTATGGAGACAGGGTTACGGGGCTACACCTTC.